Following are 9 T cell receptor beta chains from one sample sequenced in a study of blood T cell repertoires in COVID-19. Sequencing was performed with immunoSEQ multiplex PCR; in TCRdb, only in-frame clones are kept and a portion is missing. The sample shows over 250,000 clones, 88% of them seen only once. The sequenced sample was PBMCs or T cells enriched from blood (not recorded which). The receptors were sampled from a woman aged 45-65 years who had recovered from COVID-19.

In this sample, this clone turned up a few times. The V gene is TRBV5-1, the J gene TRBJ1-1; D is unresolved. V dropped 4 bases and J dropped 1 base, with 8 bases sitting between them. The V gene's germline CDR1 is SGHRS and CDR2 YFSETQ. CDR3 length: 13 residues. CDR3 bases: TGCGCCAGCAGCCCCCGACAGAACACTGAAGCTTTCTTT. Translated, it gives CASSPRQNTEAFF.

The rearrangement links TRBV7-9 to TRBJ1-2; TRBD1 matches at 7 bases. The V gene end was trimmed by 5 bases and the J gene end by 3 bases; junction bases not matched to a gene: 6. This CDR3 has 14 residues. CDR1 is SEHNR, CDR2 FQNEAQ, per germline (reference sequence). CDR3 sequence reads: CASSQGQIYYGYTF. In nucleotides, the CDR3 is TGTGCCAGCAGCCAGGGACAGATTTACTATGGCTACACCTTC. The full variable domain, completed using reference TRBV7-9 and TRBJ1-2, is DTGVSQNPRHKITKRGQNVTFRCDPISEHNRLYWYRQTLGQGPEFLTYFQNEAQLEKSRLLSDRFSAERPKGSFSTLEIQRTEQGDSAMYLCASSQGQIYYGYTFGSGTRLTVV.

The chain uses TRBV24-1 and TRBJ2-1; 14 positions agree with TRBD2. The germline V gene has CDR1 KGHDR and CDR2 SFDVKD. With 7 bases clipped from V and 9 bases from J, the junction kept 7 bases outside the gene matches. This CDR3 is 15 amino acids long. The CDR3 nucleotides read TGTGCCACCAGGGAGGGACTAGCGGGAGAAACTGAGCAGTTCTTC. Protein: CATREGLAGETEQFF.

V is TRBV29-1 and J is TRBJ2-1, with D unresolved. Trimming left V 0 bases short and J 13 bases short, with 10 bases between. CDR1 is SQVTM and CDR2 is ANQGSEA in the germline V gene. There are 11 residues in the CDR3. CDR3 DNA sequence: TGCAGCGTTGAAGAAACTCCTTACCAGTTCTTC. Residues: CSVEETPYQFF.

The genes are TRBV10-3 and TRBJ1-6; D is perhaps TRBD1 (6 bases). The V gene's germline CDR1 is ENHRY and CDR2 SYGVKD. The CDR3 covers 14 residues. V was clipped by 8 bases and J by 5 bases, with 13 bases between them. CDR3 amino acids: CAIGRAGDNSPLHF. CDR3 DNA sequence: TGTGCCATCGGCCGGGCAGGGGATAATTCACCCCTCCACTTT.

This rearrangement joins TRBV30 to TRBJ1-2, with TRBD1 matching over 8 bases. J was trimmed by 0 bases and V by 5 bases; bases with no gene match: 5. The CDR3 is 14 amino acids. Germline assignment: CDR1 GTSNPN and CDR2 SVGIG (reference sequence). CDR3 in amino acids: CAWDRTGSNYGYTF. The DNA for the CDR3 is TGTGCCTGGGATAGGACAGGGTCTAACTATGGCTACACCTTC.

The CDR3 loop reads CASSYRVNTEAFF. The DNA for the CDR3 is TGTGCCAGCAGTTACCGGGTTAACACTGAAGCTTTCTTT. The chain carries TRBV6-5 and TRBJ1-1; D not certain. Germline V gives CDR1 MNHEY, CDR2 SVGAGI. The CDR3 runs 13 residues. Deletions cut 2 bases from V and 2 bases from J, with 6 bases between.

The J gene is TRBJ2-7, the V gene TRBV29-1; 14 bases are shared with TRBD2. V gave up 4 bases and J gave up 4 bases; unmatched junction bases: 3. Germline V CDR1 and CDR2: SQVTM, ANQGSEA. CDR3 size: 14 residues. CDR3 protein: CSVGGTSGRYEQYF. The CDR3 coding sequence is TGCAGCGTTGGGGGGACTAGCGGGAGATACGAGCAGTACTTC.

This sequence joins TRBV27 and TRBJ2-1; 7 bases align to TRBD2. CDR3 length: 16 amino acids. Per the germline V gene, CDR1 is MNHEY and CDR2 is SMNVEV (reference sequence). V was pared by 5 bases and J by 4 bases, with 11 bases of the junction left unmatched. For the CDR3, the DNA is TGTGCCAGCAGTCCTGTTCTGACTAGCAGGTACAATGAGCAGTTCTTC. This translates into CASSPVLTSRYNEQFF.